A selection of T cell receptor beta chains follows, all from one sample in a study of patients and donors after allogeneic stem cell transplantation. MiXCR was run by TCRdb on the RT-PCR reads, yielding one entry per CDR3 protein. The sample has 400,000 to 450,000 distinct CDR3 sequences; roughly 17% are singletons. Sequencing was done on a sample of blood, either unsorted or a sorted T cell fraction (not recorded which). The receptors originated from a human donor who was either an allogeneic HSCT recipient or a stem cell or donor lymphocyte infusion donor (not recorded which). It is not recorded whose cells these are; they may come from a transplant donor. Both conserved end residues are trimmed from each CDR3.

len	v_gene	j_gene	CDR3aa
13	TRBV10-2	TRBJ2-3	ASSESTASTDTQY
13	TRBV4-1	TRBJ1-5	ASSQPDRGNQPQH
13	TRBV3-1	TRBJ2-2	ASSQDFGGTGELF
12	TRBV27	TRBJ2-5	ASSLWGNQETQY
10	TRBV3-1	TRBJ2-3	ASSQGRERQY
10	TRBV2	TRBJ1-6	AGSSYNSPLH
16	TRBV4-1	TRBJ2-4	ASSDPARLALAKNIQY
15	TRBV11-2	TRBJ2-7	ASSQLAQTSGSYEQY
15	TRBV4-2	TRBJ2-7	ASSQPHSGTGTYEQY
12	TRBV6-5	TRBJ1-1	ASSLSSLWQQAF
13	TRBV21-1	TRBJ1-5	ASSKGHLEGQPQH
15	TRBV4-3	TRBJ2-3	ASSQDRRTRGANTQY
8	TRBV29-1	TRBJ1-2	SVEDGGYT
12	TRBV6-1	TRBJ1-2	ASIGQGRNYGYT
13	TRBV12-3/TRBV12-4	TRBJ1-5	ASRRTGGGKEPQH
14	TRBV7-2	TRBJ2-1	ASSFLTTSLYNEQF
11	TRBV6-6	TRBJ2-7	ASTGLAGVEQY
16	TRBV4-1	TRBJ2-2	ASSQRGSAGSNTGELF
12	TRBV29-1	TRBJ2-7	SVPGLAGESEQY
11	TRBV12-3/TRBV12-4	TRBJ2-3	ASELAGTDTQY
9	TRBV29-1	TRBJ2-1	SVEGRGGQF
13	TRBV27	TRBJ2-3	ASSLRQANTDTQY
14	TRBV11-2	TRBJ2-7	ASSLSRRGGAYEQY
10	TRBV18	TRBJ1-5	ASSPGGPQQH
12	TRBV20-1	TRBJ1-5	SANEDRGHQPQH
11	TRBV9	TRBJ1-2	ASSLRSGTHYT
12	TRBV11-2	TRBJ1-3	ASSSAPIGGSIY
14	TRBV7-2	TRBJ1-4	ASSTGQAATNEKLF
10	TRBV2	TRBJ2-1	ASSPFYNEQF
11	TRBV20-1	TRBJ2-5	SALTSRGETQY
11	TRBV12-3/TRBV12-4	TRBJ2-7	ASTPSQGRVQY
10	TRBV29-1	TRBJ1-2	SVGGGNYGYT
13	TRBV24-1	TRBJ2-3	ATGTSGMGTDTQY
12	TRBV28	TRBJ2-5	ASSTDGEKETQY
12	TRBV6-1	TRBJ1-1	ASLVRGKNTEAF
14	TRBV21-1	TRBJ2-2	ASTGTIEMNTGELF